This passage covers 21 T cell receptor beta chains from one sample sequenced in a study of OX40 agonist ivuxolimab in advanced cancers. Assay used: immunoSEQ multiplex PCR; TCRdb lists only in-frame clones, some missing. The sample shows roughly 57,000 clones, about four fifths of them seen only once. Material: CD4+ or CD8+ T cells sorted from blood, obtained in a trial of the OX40 agonist ivuxolimab. These receptors were obtained from an adult with an advanced solid tumor such as melanoma, head and neck, liver or kidney cancer.

This clone has only a few counts. The genes are TRBV7-9 and TRBJ2-7, with TRBD2 matching 11 bases. The V segment lost 5 bases and the J segment 7 bases; nucleotides outside the gene matches: 7. The germline CDR1 and CDR2 sequences are SEHNR and FQNEAQ (reference sequence). This CDR3 spans 14 amino acids. As DNA, the CDR3 is TGTGCCAGCAGCCGAGTTAGCGGGAGGGGGGAGCAGTACTTC. Its translation: CASSRVSGRGEQYF.

This rearrangement joins TRBV6-1 to TRBJ1-3; 11 nucleotides align to TRBD1. V shed 7 bases, J shed 4 bases, and the junction held 3 bases outside the gene matches. CDR1 and CDR2 from the germline V gene are MNHNS and SASEGT. CDR3 size: 14 residues. Here the CDR3 reads CASIGTGGGNTIYF. The CDR3 DNA reads as TGTGCCAGCATTGGGACAGGGGGAGGAAACACCATATATTTT.

The sample holds a few counts of this clone. The chain joins TRBV18 to TRBJ1-4; D perhaps matches TRBD1 (6 bases). Germline V gives CDR1 KGHSH, CDR2 LQKENI. The V gene lost 1 base and the J gene lost 6 bases, with 9 bases spanning the gap. CDR3 size: 14 residues. The CDR3, as DNA: TGTGCCAGCTCACCACGGGGGCGCGATGAAAAACTGTTTTTT. Amino acids: CASSPRGRDEKLFF.

V and J are TRBV2 and TRBJ2-7, with 8 bases fitting TRBD1. The CDR3 loop spans 15 amino acids. The germline CDR1 and CDR2 sequences are SNHLY and FYNNEI. V lost 4 bases to trimming and J lost 0 bases; unmatched junction nucleotides: 5. The CDR3 DNA sequence: TGTGCCAGCAGTGCCAGACAGGGGAGCTCCTACGAGCAGTACTTC. Amino acid sequence: CASSARQGSSYEQYF.

V and J are TRBV2 and TRBJ1-5; 9 positions match TRBD1. From germline, CDR1 is SNHLY and CDR2 FYNNEI. J gave up 4 bases and V 8 bases, and 6 bases lay outside the gene matches. The CDR3 extends over 14 amino acids. CDR3 loop: CASGMTGGNQPQHF. DNA for the CDR3: TGTGCCAGCGGAATGACAGGGGGTAATCAGCCCCAGCATTTT.

The gene calls are TRBV19 and TRBJ2-1, with 7 nucleotides matching TRBD1. The CDR3 sequence is 15 residues long. Germline V gene data show CDR1 as LNHDA and CDR2 as SQIVND (reference sequence). V shed 9 bases, J shed 7 bases, and the junction held 15 bases outside the gene matches. The CDR3 protein is CASRALGSGGNEQFF. Here the CDR3 DNA reads TGTGCCAGCCGTGCCTTGGGGTCAGGGGGTAATGAGCAGTTCTTC.

The V call is TRBV25-1, the J call TRBJ2-1, with TRBD2 as a possible D gene (5 bases). V shed 2 bases and J shed 5 bases, with 13 bases lying between them. This CDR3 has 15 amino acids. Germline CDR1 is MGHDK and CDR2 is SYGVNS. CDR3 DNA: TGTGCCAGCAGTGAAAAGTGGCGGGCAAACAATGAGCAGTTCTTC. It translates to CASSEKWRANNEQFF.

V usage is TRBV30 and J usage is TRBJ1-1; TRBD1 aligns across 9 bases. Germline CDR1 reads GTSNPN; CDR2 reads SVGIG (reference sequence). CDR3 size: 14 residues. The J segment lost 4 bases and the V segment lost 4 bases, leaving 7 bases of the junction unmatched. The CDR3 protein is CAWTVTGGGTEAFF. CDR3 sequence (DNA): TGTGCCTGGACTGTGACAGGGGGGGGCACTGAAGCTTTCTTT. The whole variable domain, filled in from reference TRBV30 and TRBJ1-1, reads SQTIHQWPATLVQPVGSPLSLECTVEGTSNPNLYWYRQAAGRGLQLLFYSVGIGQISSEVPQNLSASRPQDRQFILSSKKLLLSDSGFYLCAWTVTGGGTEAFFGQGTRLTVV.

The V and J genes are TRBV11-2 and TRBJ2-1; D tentatively fits TRBD1 or TRBD2 (6 bases each). The CDR3 contains 15 residues. Trimming removed 4 bases from V and 8 bases from J, with 18 bases in between. Germline CDR1 is SGHAT and CDR2 is FQNNGV. The CDR3: CASSYRGGQAHEQFF. The CDR3 nucleotides read TGTGCCAGCAGCTACCGAGGGGGGCAGGCACATGAGCAGTTCTTC.

This clone was counted between two and nine times. V usage is TRBV7-2 and J usage is TRBJ2-7, with D possibly being TRBD1 or TRBD2 (5 bases each). This CDR3 spans 14 amino acids. Trimming left V 4 bases short and J 2 bases short, with 12 bases between. The germline CDR1 and CDR2 sequences are SGHTA and FQGNSA. In DNA form, the CDR3 reads TGTGCCAGCAGCTATGGGGTGGGGGCCTACGAGCAGTACTTC. Its protein product is CASSYGVGAYEQYF.

The gene calls are TRBV28 and TRBJ2-7; TRBD2 matches 11 bases. V dropped 6 bases and J dropped 1; count of bases not matched to a gene: 5. CDR1 MDHEN and CDR2 SYDVKM come from the germline V gene. CDR3 length: 15 residues. The CDR3 DNA is TGTGCCAGCAGATCGGGACTAGCGGTATCCTACGAGCAGTACTTC. It encodes CASRSGLAVSYEQYF.

The chain is built from TRBV19 and TRBJ2-5; no reliable D call. This CDR3 is built from 11 residues. The germline V gene encodes CDR1 LNHDA and CDR2 SQIVND (reference sequence). V dropped 5 bases and J dropped 5 bases, with 6 bases sitting between them. As DNA, the CDR3 is TGTGCCAGTAGTGTACGGGAGACCCAGTACTTC. Its protein is CASSVRETQYF. The full variable domain, in which reference TRBV19 and TRBJ2-5 provide the parts outside the CDR3, is DGGITQSPKYLFRKEGQNVTLSCEQNLNHDAMYWYRQDPGQGLRLIYYSQIVNDFQKGDIAEGYSVSREKKESFPLTVTSAQKNPTAFYLCASSVRETQYFGPGTRLLVL.

This clone was detected ten times or more. The chain joins TRBV10-3 to TRBJ2-7; TRBD2 is a possible D gene (6 bases). The CDR3 sequence is 12 residues long. Germline-derived CDR1 and CDR2 are ENHRY and SYGVKD. The germline V and J ends were trimmed by 8 bases and 2 bases, with 10 bases remaining between them. CDR3 protein: CAIRDSTYEQYF. The CDR3 coding sequence is TGTGCCATCCGGGACTCGACCTACGAGCAGTACTTC.

V usage is TRBV7-2 and J usage is TRBJ2-7; 13 nucleotides align to TRBD2. The germline gives CDR1 SGHTA, CDR2 FQGNSA. V shed 5 bases and J 0 bases; nucleotides not matched to a gene: 4. This CDR3 region has 16 residues. The CDR3 loop is CASSRRTSGSSYEQYF. The CDR3 DNA is TGTGCCAGCAGCCGGCGGACTAGCGGGAGCTCCTACGAGCAGTACTTC. The variable domain in full, completed from reference TRBV7-2 and TRBJ2-7, reads GAGVSQSPSNKVTEKGKDVELRCDPISGHTALYWYRQSLGQGLEFLIYFQGNSAPDKSGLPSDRFSAERTGGSVSTLTIQRTQQEDSAVYLCASSRRTSGSSYEQYFGPGTRLTVT.

CDR3 nucleotide sequence: TGTGCCAGCAGACCAACAGGGACCTACGAGCAGTACTTC. This gives the protein CASRPTGTYEQYF. V gene TRBV28 combines with J gene TRBJ2-7; TRBD1 is a possible D gene (6 bases). This CDR3 is 13 amino acids long. The V end was cut by 6 bases, the J end by 2 bases, with 11 bases between. Looked up from germline, CDR1 is MDHEN and CDR2 is SYDVKM. The full variable domain, in which reference TRBV28 and TRBJ2-7 provide the parts outside the CDR3, is DVKVTQSSRYLVKRTGEKVFLECVQDMDHENMFWYRQDPGLGLRLIYFSYDVKMKEKGDIPEGYSVSREKKERFSLILESASTNQTSMYLCASRPTGTYEQYFGPGTRLTVT.

This chain connects TRBV5-5 to TRBJ2-1, with TRBD2 matching over 8 bases. This CDR3 region has 16 residues. CDR1 is SGHKS and CDR2 is YYEKEE in the germline V gene (reference sequence). V was clipped by 1 base and J by 7 bases; unmatched bases: 10. In nucleotides, the CDR3 is TGTGCCAGCAGCTTGAATTCGGCGGGAGGTATTAATGAGCAGTTCTTC. Its translation is CASSLNSAGGINEQFF.

The V call is TRBV10-3, the J call TRBJ2-7; D perhaps matches TRBD1 (6 bases). Germline loops: CDR1 ENHRY, CDR2 SYGVKD. CDR3 size: 12 residues. With 5 bases removed from V and 3 bases from J, the gap between germline ends came to 8 bases. The CDR3 bases are TGTGCCATCAGTCCACAGGGCTACGAGCAGTACTTC. It yields the protein CAISPQGYEQYF.

This clone was detected once. This sequence joins TRBV6-1 and TRBJ2-1, with D possibly being TRBD2 (6 bases). The CDR3 sequence is 12 residues long. Looked up from germline, CDR1 is MNHNS and CDR2 is SASEGT. Trimming pared 6 bases from V and 8 bases from J, leaving 11 bases between. The CDR3 DNA sequence: TGTGCCAGCAGCCGAACGGGGGATGAGCAGTTCTTC. Encoded protein: CASSRTGDEQFF.

The rearrangement uses TRBV2 and TRBJ1-1; no definite D call. With 4 bases removed from V and 2 bases from J, the gap between germline ends came to 8 bases. The germline CDR1 and CDR2 sequences are SNHLY and FYNNEI. This CDR3 is built from 13 residues. CDR3 in DNA: TGTGCCAGCAGTGGCCAGGAAAACACTGAAGCTTTCTTT. Amino acid sequence: CASSGQENTEAFF.

V usage is TRBV7-7 and J usage is TRBJ2-2, with D possibly being TRBD1 or TRBD2 (5 bases each). The CDR3 totals 16 residues. CDR1 and CDR2 from the germline V gene are SSHAT and FNYEAQ (reference sequence). The V end was cut by 1 base, the J end by 6 bases, with 15 bases between. The CDR3 is CASSLVGTPRAGELFF. CDR3 in DNA: TGTGCCAGCAGCTTAGTTGGGACCCCTCGCGCCGGGGAGCTGTTTTTT. The whole variable domain, filled in from reference TRBV7-7 and TRBJ2-2, reads GAGVSQSPRYKVTKRGQDVTLRCDPISSHATLYWYQQALGQGPEFLTYFNYEAQPDKSGLPSDRFSAERPEGSISTLTIQRTEQRDSAMYRCASSLVGTPRAGELFFGEGSRLTVL.

This clone qualifies as medium-sized. The chain joins TRBV30 to TRBJ1-4; D gene unclear. V lost 5 bases to trimming and J lost 7 bases, with 14 bases between them. The germline gives CDR1 GTSNPN, CDR2 SVGIG (reference sequence). This CDR3 is 13 amino acids long. CDR3 sequence: CAWASGGIEKLFF. The CDR3 DNA reads TGTGCCTGGGCGTCGGGAGGGATTGAAAAACTGTTTTTT.